The source of this T cell receptor beta chain is a study of T cells after yellow fever vaccination. General study points: Few clonotypes appeared in both CD4 and CD8 compartments.

With respect to this clonotype: The antigen is unknown.

In making TCR cDNA, 5'RACE template switching added a universal primer site and UMIs to it. MiXCR was run by TCRdb on the 5' RACE reads, yielding one entry per CDR3 protein. The sample has hundreds of thousands of distinct CDR3 sequences, 12% seen once. Sequencing used PBMCs, obtained on the day of the yellow fever booster vaccination. The TCR was taken from a man aged 30 to 39 who received the YFV17D yellow fever vaccine.

The CDR3 reads CASSSPGPSAHEQFF. CDR3 sequence (DNA): TGTGCCAGCAGCTCTCCGGGGCCAAGTGCGCATGAGCAGTTCTTC. The gene calls are TRBV7-9 and TRBJ2-1; TRBD1 or TRBD2 may be the D gene (5 bases each). This CDR3 has 15 amino acids. Germline V CDR1 and CDR2: SEHNR, FQNEAQ (reference sequence). Between the trimmed V and J ends, which lost 4 bases and 8 bases, there was a span of 18 bases.